The 4 T cell receptor beta chains listed next were all sequenced from one sample in a study of Tregs in tolerant kidney transplant recipients. Clones were read by immunoSEQ multiplex PCR, and TCRdb kept only the in-frame ones, dropping some. Of tens of thousands of clones listed, 95% to 98% are singletons. Here the sequenced sample was CD4+ T cells from blood, taken before the transplant. These receptors were taken from a human donor who received a combined kidney and bone marrow transplant.

The chain links TRBV10-3 to TRBJ2-7, with 9 nucleotides matching TRBD1. This CDR3 region has 15 residues. Trimming removed 6 bases from V and 0 bases from J; junction bases left unmatched: 6. CDR1 ENHRY and CDR2 SYGVKD come from the germline V gene. The DNA of the CDR3 is TGTGCCATCAGGACGGACAGGGGAGACTCCTACGAGCAGTACTTC. It specifies CAIRTDRGDSYEQYF.

The genes are TRBV19 and TRBJ2-5, with 7 bases lining up with TRBD2. The CDR3 loop spans 12 amino acids. Trimming took 5 bases from V and 13 from J; bases not matched to a gene: 10. CDR1 LNHDA and CDR2 SQIVND come from the germline V gene (reference sequence). In DNA, the CDR3 is TGTGCCAGTAGTCCTCCTAGCGGCCCGGCGTACTTC. It translates to CASSPPSGPAYF.

V is TRBV4-3 and J is TRBJ2-3, with D perhaps TRBD2 (5 bases). Germline CDR1 reads LGHNA; CDR2 reads YSLEER. V was cut by 0 bases and J by 2 bases, with 12 bases left in between. CDR3 length: 16 amino acids. CDR3 coding DNA: TGCGCCAGCAGCCAAGACCCTAGCTTGCACACAGATACGCAGTATTTT. It specifies CASSQDPSLHTDTQYF.

The rearrangement joins TRBV7-2 to TRBJ1-2; weak D call: TRBD1 (6 bases). The V and J ends lost 1 base and 8 bases respectively, with 17 bases between them. The CDR3 has 15 residues. CDR1 and CDR2 from the germline V gene are SGHTA and FQGNSA. The CDR3 is CASSLGLAGAGGYTF. CDR3 sequence (DNA): TGTGCCAGCAGCTTAGGCCTTGCAGGGGCGGGCGGCTACACCTTC.